The clone carrying this T cell receptor (beta chain) was recorded only once. Its antigen is still unknown. This specimen comes from a study of regulatory T cells in long-lasting Graves disease. Findings and caveats of the study: Sample size, which was small, may have reduced accuracy. A greater number of public clonotypes (approximately 2,500) was shared by persistent patients than by new patients (just over 950). TCR diversity was lower in persistent than newly diagnosed Graves' disease.

The CDR3 spans 13 residues. The germline CDR1 and CDR2 sequences are SGHTA and FQGTGA. V was pared by 5 bases and J by 10 bases, with 9 bases of the junction left unmatched. Assembly of TCR beta libraries relied on iRepertoire HTBI primers together with Arm-PCR of CDR3 regions. TCRdb reanalysed the multiplex PCR reads using MiXCR and keeps one entry per CDR3 protein. The table has 500,000 to 800,000 distinct CDR3 sequences, about 32% seen once. The time point was: persistent/refractory GD, antithyroid drugs over 5 years with positive TRAb. RNA extracted from PBMCs served as the sequencing template. The source of the patients was an endocrinology department in Xi'an, China.

This TCR was sampled from a female donor with Graves disease. The chain has TRBV7-3 and TRBJ1-1, with 8 bases aligning to TRBD1. Sequencing was performed on peripheral blood mononuclear cells (PBMCs), taken when the disease was refractory, from a patient treated with antithyroid drugs. CDR3 DNA: TGTGCCAGCAGCCCAGGACAGGGAAGACTAGCTTTCTTT. Translated, it gives CASSPGQGRLAFF.